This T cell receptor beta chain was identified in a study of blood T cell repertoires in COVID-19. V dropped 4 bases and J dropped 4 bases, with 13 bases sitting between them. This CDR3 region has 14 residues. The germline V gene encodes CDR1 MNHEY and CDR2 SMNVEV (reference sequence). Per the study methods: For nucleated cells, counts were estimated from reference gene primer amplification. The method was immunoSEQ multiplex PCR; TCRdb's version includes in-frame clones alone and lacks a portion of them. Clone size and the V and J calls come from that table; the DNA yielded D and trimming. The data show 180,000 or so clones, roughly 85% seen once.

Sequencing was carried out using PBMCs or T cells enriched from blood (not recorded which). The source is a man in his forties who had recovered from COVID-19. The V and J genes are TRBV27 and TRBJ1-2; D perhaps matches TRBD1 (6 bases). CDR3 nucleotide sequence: TGTGCCAGCAGTTGGGGCAGGGGTAGCTATGGCTACACCTTC. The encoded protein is CASSWGRGSYGYTF.